The 24 T cell receptor beta chains presented below share a single source sample, sequenced in a study of CD8 T cells in Susac syndrome. RNA in amounts of about 0.5 to 1 ug was reverse transcribed with random hexamers. Each CDR3 protein is one row after TCRdb ran MiXCR on the immunoSEQ multiplex PCR reads. The profile shows more than 120,000 distinct CDR3 sequences, approximately 93% of them singletons. Sequences were obtained from CD4+ T cells from PBMCs. Receptors originate from a human donor in good health.

V usage is TRBV10-1 and J usage is TRBJ2-1; 9 bases are a match to TRBD2. The CDR3 contains 15 residues. V gave up 2 bases and J gave up 9 bases; unmatched junction bases: 8. Germline CDR1 and CDR2: WNHNN and SYGVQD (reference sequence). The CDR3 nucleotides read TGCGCCAGCAGTGAGGTAGCGGGAGTGAAGGGTGAGCAGTTCTTC. It translates to CASSEVAGVKGEQFF.

The rearrangement links TRBV29-1 to TRBJ2-5; the D gene could be TRBD1 or TRBD2 (6 bases each). Germline lookup yields CDR1 SQVTM and CDR2 ANQGSEA. CDR3 size: 13 residues. With 6 bases removed from V and 5 bases from J, the gap between germline ends came to 16 bases. The CDR3 loop reads CSVGDGGAETQYF. CDR3 bases: TGCAGCGTGGGGGACGGGGGCGCGGAGACCCAGTACTTC.

Here the CDR3 DNA reads TGCAGCGTTGAATACATGGCGAACACTGAAGCTTTCTTT. Translated: CSVEYMANTEAFF. J is TRBJ1-1 and V is TRBV29-1, with no clear D. Germline V lookup: CDR1 SQVTM, CDR2 ANQGSEA. V was trimmed by 2 bases and J by 1 base, leaving 8 bases between them. The CDR3 has 13 residues.

V usage is TRBV4-2 and J usage is TRBJ2-6; D is undetermined. Trimming left V 4 bases short and J 0 bases short, with 13 bases between. CDR1 is LGHNA and CDR2 is YNFKEQ in the germline V gene. The CDR3 consists of 17 residues. In DNA, the CDR3 is TGTGCCAGCAGCCTTACCCTCCTTATCTCTGGGGCCAACGTCCTGACTTTC. Its protein product is CASSLTLLISGANVLTF.

The chain has TRBV6-5 and TRBJ2-7; D could derive from TRBD1 or TRBD2 (5 bases each). The CDR3 is 15 amino acids. Germline V gene sequence: CDR1 MNHEY, CDR2 SVGAGI. V dropped 5 bases and J dropped 3 bases, with 17 bases sitting between them. The CDR3 region is CASSPPGKRSYEQYF. The CDR3, as DNA: TGTGCCAGCAGTCCCCCAGGGAAGCGGAGCTACGAGCAGTACTTC.

There are a few counts of this clonotype. The chain combines TRBV12-3 or TRBV12-4 with TRBJ2-1; TRBD2 matches at 13 bases. The CDR3 runs to 12 residues. V dropped 7 bases and J dropped 14; count of bases not matched to a gene: 5. The CDR3 region has the DNA TGTGCCAGCACTGGGACTAGCGGGAAGAAGTTCTTC. Encoded protein: CASTGTSGKKFF.

The chain joins TRBV25-1 to TRBJ2-3; possibly TRBD1 for D (6 bases). The CDR3 extends over 15 amino acids. V shed 2 bases and J shed 5 bases, with 14 bases lying between them. CDR1 is MGHDK, CDR2 SYGVNS, per germline. The DNA of the CDR3 is TGTGCCAGCAGTGAACCCAGGGGTGGTTTAGATACGCAGTATTTT. Protein: CASSEPRGGLDTQYF.

The chain employs TRBV5-6 and TRBJ2-7; a weak D match, TRBD2 (5 bases). Trimming took 2 bases from V and 2 from J, leaving 14 bases between them. The CDR3 has 15 residues. Germline V gene lookup returns CDR1 SGHDT and CDR2 YYEEEE. The CDR3 coding sequence is TGTGCCAGCAGCTTACTAGGGCGGACCCCCTACGAGCAGTACTTC. Translating it yields CASSLLGRTPYEQYF. Together with reference TRBV5-6 and TRBJ2-7, the CDR3 gives the full variable domain: DAGVTQSPTHLIKTRGQQVTLRCSPKSGHDTVSWYQQALGQGPQFIFQYYEEEERQRGNFPDRFSGHQFPNYSSELNVNALLLGDSALYLCASSLLGRTPYEQYFGPGTRLTVT.

The chain links TRBV20-1 to TRBJ1-1, with 7 nucleotides matching TRBD1. This CDR3 has 13 residues. Per the germline V gene, CDR1 is DFQATT and CDR2 is SNEGSKA (reference sequence). Trimming cost V 7 bases and J 5 bases; bases outside gene matches: 10. CDR3 DNA: TGCAGTGGCGTGGACAGGAGGAGTACTGAAGCTTTCTTT. This codes for CSGVDRRSTEAFF.

This chain links TRBV13 with TRBJ1-1, with 7 bases identical to TRBD1. The ends lost 5 bases at V and 4 bases at J; junction bases unmatched: 10. From germline, CDR1 is PRHDT and CDR2 FYEKMQ (reference sequence). The CDR3 has 15 residues. The CDR3 is CASSPTPPGGTEAFF. CDR3 bases: TGTGCCAGCAGCCCAACCCCTCCAGGGGGCACTGAAGCTTTCTTT. Based on the CDR3 plus reference TRBV13 and TRBJ1-1, the full variable domain is AAGVIQSPRHLIKEKRETATLKCYPIPRHDTVYWYQQGPGQDPQFLISFYEKMQSDKGSIPDRFSAQQFSDYHSELNMSSLELGDSALYFCASSPTPPGGTEAFFGQGTRLTVV.

This clonotype has more than one count but fewer than ten. V gene TRBV29-1 combines with J gene TRBJ2-5; 8 bases line up with TRBD1. The CDR3 runs to 15 residues. Trimming at V came to 5 bases and at J to 2 bases, leaving 10 bases not matched to a gene. CDR1 is SQVTM and CDR2 is ANQGSEA in the germline V gene. CDR3 bases: TGCAGCGTTAAGAGGACAGGGCGGGAACAAGAGACCCAGTACTTC. This sequence encodes CSVKRTGREQETQYF.

This clonotype was found once. The chain joins TRBV27 to TRBJ2-3, with TRBD2 as a possible D gene (6 bases). There are 15 residues in the CDR3. The V gene's germline CDR1 is MNHEY and CDR2 SMNVEV (reference sequence). The V and J ends lost 0 bases and 0 bases respectively, with 7 bases between them. The CDR3 is CASSLSSGSTDTQYF. In DNA form, the CDR3 reads TGTGCCAGCAGTTTATCAAGCGGGAGCACAGATACGCAGTATTTT.

This clonotype was picked up one time. The CDR3 coding sequence is TGTGCCAGCAGCAGGGGACACGCCAATCAGCCCCAGCATTTT. As protein: CASSRGHANQPQHF. The rearrangement joins TRBV6-1 to TRBJ1-5, with D perhaps matching TRBD1 (6 bases). V was shortened by 6 bases and J by 3 bases, with 12 bases between the two germline ends. The germline CDR1 and CDR2 sequences are MNHNS and SASEGT. The CDR3 runs 14 residues.

The chain links TRBV28 to TRBJ1-2, with D perhaps TRBD1 (5 bases). V lost 8 bases to trimming and J lost 4 bases, with 17 bases between them. The CDR3 covers 14 residues. Germline-derived CDR1 and CDR2 are MDHEN and SYDVKM. In DNA, the CDR3 is TGTGCCAGCCAAACCGGGGGATCTAGCTATGGCTACACCTTC. It specifies CASQTGGSSYGYTF.

This clonotype showed up just once. The gene calls are TRBV30 and TRBJ2-7; TRBD1 matches 12 bases. The ends lost 4 bases at V and 7 bases at J; junction bases unmatched: 8. Germline values: CDR1 GTSNPN, CDR2 SVGIG (reference sequence). The CDR3 has 14 amino acids. The CDR3 DNA is TGTGCCTGGACATCGGGACAGGGGGCGCGTGAGCAGTACTTC. It encodes CAWTSGQGAREQYF.

CDR3 residues: CASSPGTGANNEQFF. For the CDR3, the DNA is TGTGCCAGCAGCCCCGGGACAGGGGCTAACAATGAGCAGTTCTTC. V usage is TRBV5-6 and J usage is TRBJ2-1; 10 bases line up with TRBD1. The trim removed 4 bases at V and 5 bases at J, leaving 6 bases unmatched. Germline assignment: CDR1 SGHDT and CDR2 YYEEEE. The CDR3 consists of 15 residues.

The genes are TRBV5-1 and TRBJ2-7; 7 bases are shared with TRBD1. The CDR3 is 15 residues long. The trim removed 3 bases at V and 0 bases at J, leaving 6 bases unmatched. Germline values: CDR1 SGHRS, CDR2 YFSETQ. This chain's CDR3 is CASSSYRGVSYEQYF. The CDR3, as DNA: TGCGCCAGCAGCTCTTACAGGGGTGTCTCCTACGAGCAGTACTTC.

This clonotype was detected only once. The rearrangement links TRBV27 to TRBJ1-5, with TRBD1 matching 8 bases. The V gene's germline CDR1 is MNHEY and CDR2 SMNVEV (reference sequence). This CDR3 is 14 amino acids long. Trimming at V came to 6 bases and at J to 3 bases, leaving 4 bases not matched to a gene. The CDR3 here is CASRGQGFNQPQHF. The CDR3 nucleotides are TGTGCCAGCAGAGGACAGGGTTTCAATCAGCCCCAGCATTTT.

The gene calls are TRBV3-1 and TRBJ1-1; the match to TRBD1 covers 7 bases. Germline CDR1 reads LGHDT; CDR2 reads YNNKEL (reference sequence). The CDR3 is 14 amino acids. V lost 2 bases, J lost 7 bases, and 7 bases stayed unmatched. CDR3 DNA: TGTGCCAGCAGCCAACTGGACAGGTTGGGTGAAGCTTTCTTT. It codes for CASSQLDRLGEAFF. The complete variable domain, with remaining parts taken from reference TRBV3-1 and TRBJ1-1, reads DTAVSQTPKYLVTQMGNDKSIKCEQNLGHDTMYWYKQDSKKFLKIMFSYNNKELIINETVPNRFSPKSPDKAHLNLHINSLELGDSAVYFCASSQLDRLGEAFFGQGTRLTVV.

The chain is built from TRBV30 and TRBJ1-3, with a tentative D call TRBD1 (6 bases). Germline loops: CDR1 GTSNPN, CDR2 SVGIG (reference sequence). This CDR3 is 15 amino acids long. The V end lost 0 bases, the J end lost 2 bases, and 11 bases lay between the germline ends. The CDR3 reads CAWSVTGGPGNTIYF. DNA of the CDR3: TGTGCCTGGAGTGTAACCGGGGGGCCTGGAAACACCATATATTTT.

V is TRBV15 and J is TRBJ1-2; D is unresolved. The CDR3 contains 13 residues. The V gene's germline CDR1 is LNHNV and CDR2 YYDKDF (reference sequence). Deletions cut 1 base from V and 2 bases from J, with 5 bases between. The CDR3 is CATSRVRNYGYTF. The CDR3 DNA follows: TGTGCCACCAGCAGAGTGAGGAACTATGGCTACACCTTC.

V gene TRBV5-4 combines with J gene TRBJ2-2, with 11 bases that match TRBD1. There are 16 residues in the CDR3. The ends lost 4 bases at V and 6 bases at J; junction bases unmatched: 8. Germline lookup yields CDR1 SGHNT and CDR2 YYREEE (reference sequence). The CDR3 region has the DNA TGTGCCAGCAGCGCCCGGGACAGGGGGTTTTCCGGGGAGCTGTTTTTT. This gives the protein CASSARDRGFSGELFF.

The V call is TRBV29-1, the J call TRBJ1-2, with a possible D match to TRBD1 (6 bases). The CDR3 spans 12 residues. Trimming shortened V by 8 bases and J by 4 bases, and 14 bases separated the two germline ends. CDR1 and CDR2 from the germline V gene are SQVTM and ANQGSEA. The CDR3 spells CSLRRGGYGYTF. Here the CDR3 DNA reads TGCAGCCTACGCAGAGGGGGCTATGGCTACACCTTC.

The chain carries TRBV11-2 and TRBJ2-2; 8 bases line up with TRBD1. With V trimmed by 7 bases and J by 5 bases, 6 bases remained unmatched. Germline V gene sequence: CDR1 SGHAT, CDR2 FQNNGV. CDR3 length: 14 amino acids. The CDR3 DNA reads as TGTGCCAGCACTCAGGGGGCGAGGACCGGGGAGCTGTTTTTT. Translated: CASTQGARTGELFF. Full variable domain (rest looked up from reference TRBV11-2 and TRBJ2-2): EAGVAQSPRYKIIEKRQSVAFWCNPISGHATLYWYQQILGQGPKLLIQFQNNGVVDDSQLPKDRFSAERLKGVDSTLKIQPAKLEDSAVYLCASTQGARTGELFFGEGSRLTVL.